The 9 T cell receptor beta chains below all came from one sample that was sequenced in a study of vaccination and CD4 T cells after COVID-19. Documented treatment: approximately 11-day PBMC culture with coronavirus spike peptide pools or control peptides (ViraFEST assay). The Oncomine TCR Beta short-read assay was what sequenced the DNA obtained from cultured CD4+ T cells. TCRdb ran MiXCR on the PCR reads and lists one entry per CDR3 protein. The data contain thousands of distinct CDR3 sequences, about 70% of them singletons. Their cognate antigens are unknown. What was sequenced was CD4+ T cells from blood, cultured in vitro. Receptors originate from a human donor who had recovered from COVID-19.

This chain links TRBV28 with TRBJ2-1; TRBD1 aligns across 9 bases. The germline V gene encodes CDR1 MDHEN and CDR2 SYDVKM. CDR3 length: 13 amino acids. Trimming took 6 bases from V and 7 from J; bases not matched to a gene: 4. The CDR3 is CASRRQGGNEQFF. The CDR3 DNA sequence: TGTGCCAGCAGGAGACAGGGGGGGAATGAGCAGTTCTTC.

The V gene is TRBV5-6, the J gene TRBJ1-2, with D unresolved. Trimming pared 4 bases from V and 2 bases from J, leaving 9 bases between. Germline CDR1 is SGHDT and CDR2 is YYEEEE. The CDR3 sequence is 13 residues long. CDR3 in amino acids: CASSESFNYGYTF. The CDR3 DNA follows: TGTGCCAGCAGCGAGTCTTTCAACTATGGCTACACCTTC.

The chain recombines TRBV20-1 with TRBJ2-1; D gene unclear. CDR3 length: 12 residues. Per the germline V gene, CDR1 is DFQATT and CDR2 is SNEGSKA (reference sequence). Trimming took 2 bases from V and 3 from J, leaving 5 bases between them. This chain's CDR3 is CSARPNYNEQFF. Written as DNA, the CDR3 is TGCAGTGCTAGACCCAACTACAATGAGCAGTTCTTC.

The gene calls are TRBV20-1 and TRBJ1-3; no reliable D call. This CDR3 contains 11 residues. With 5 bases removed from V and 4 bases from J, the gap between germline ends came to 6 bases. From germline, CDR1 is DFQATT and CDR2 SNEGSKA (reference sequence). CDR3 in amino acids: CSAEIGNTIYF. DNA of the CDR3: TGCAGTGCTGAGATAGGAAACACCATATATTTT.

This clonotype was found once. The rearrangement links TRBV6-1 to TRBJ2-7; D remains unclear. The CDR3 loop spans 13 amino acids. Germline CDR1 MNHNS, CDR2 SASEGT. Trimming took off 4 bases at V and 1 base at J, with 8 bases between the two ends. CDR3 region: CASSGHLSYEQYF. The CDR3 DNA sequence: TGTGCCAGCAGTGGACACCTATCCTACGAGCAGTACTTC.

In DNA form, the CDR3 reads TGTGCCACCAGTGATGCTGGGACAGGGGCAAAGGAGACCCAGTACTTC. Translated, it gives CATSDAGTGAKETQYF. The chain uses TRBV24-1 and TRBJ2-5; 10 nucleotides align to TRBD1. The trim removed 3 bases at V and 5 bases at J, leaving 8 bases unmatched. The CDR3 consists of 16 residues. Germline V gives CDR1 KGHDR, CDR2 SFDVKD.

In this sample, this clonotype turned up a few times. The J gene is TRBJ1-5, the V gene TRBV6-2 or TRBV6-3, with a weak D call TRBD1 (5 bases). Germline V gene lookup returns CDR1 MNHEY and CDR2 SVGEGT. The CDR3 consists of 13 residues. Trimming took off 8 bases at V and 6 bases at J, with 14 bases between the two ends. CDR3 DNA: TGTGCCAGCGCGCCGTGGAGGGGTCAGCCCCAGCATTTT. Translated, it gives CASAPWRGQPQHF.

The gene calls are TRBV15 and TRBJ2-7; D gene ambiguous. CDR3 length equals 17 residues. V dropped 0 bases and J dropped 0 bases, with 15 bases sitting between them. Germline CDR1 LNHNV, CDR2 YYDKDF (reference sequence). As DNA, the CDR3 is TGTGCCACCAGCAGAGACGCGTGGGGAAATTACTCCTACGAGCAGTACTTC. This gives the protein CATSRDAWGNYSYEQYF. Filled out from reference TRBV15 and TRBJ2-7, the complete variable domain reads DAMVIQNPRYQVTQFGKPVTLSCSQTLNHNVMYWYQQKSSQAPKLLFHYYDKDFNNEADTPDNFQSRRPNTSFCFLDIRSPGLGDTAMYLCATSRDAWGNYSYEQYFGPGTRLTVT.

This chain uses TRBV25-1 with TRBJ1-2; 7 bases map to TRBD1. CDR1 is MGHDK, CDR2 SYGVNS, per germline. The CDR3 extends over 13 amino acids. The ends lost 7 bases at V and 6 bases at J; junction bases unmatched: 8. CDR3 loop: CASTGTDLDGYTF. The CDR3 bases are TGTGCCAGCACCGGGACAGACCTGGATGGCTACACCTTC.